Following are 27 T cell receptor beta chains from one sample sequenced in a study of shared clonotypes between healthy human individuals. Naive CD8 cells, CD45RO-negative and positively selected for CCR7, excluded terminally differentiated effector memory CD45RA+ cells. The repertoire was sequenced with immunoSEQ multiplex PCR; TCRdb's copy has only in-frame clones and lacks some. Altogether millions of clones are present, just under 95% being singletons, with the ten largest covering around 1.1%. Sequenced sample: naive CD8+ T cells sorted from blood. These receptors all come from a man younger than 35 in good health.

This chain uses TRBV4-3 with TRBJ2-5, with D possibly being TRBD1 (7 bases). Germline V gene lookup returns CDR1 LGHNA and CDR2 YSLEER. With 4 bases removed from V and 5 bases from J, the gap between germline ends came to 17 bases. The CDR3 runs to 15 residues. CDR3 sequence (DNA): TGCGCCAGCAGCCTTATCAGGGGGGCCGGGGAGACCCAGTACTTC. It encodes CASSLIRGAGETQYF.

Concerning this clone: A much bigger clone sits one base away, suggesting this may be a read error. The same CDR3 is also encoded by other DNA sequences in this sample. The chain carries TRBV9 and TRBJ1-1; D is undetermined. Per the germline V gene, CDR1 is SGDLS and CDR2 is YYNGEE. The CDR3 runs to 13 residues. Trimming cost V 0 bases and J 2 bases, with 5 bases left between them. The CDR3 DNA reads TGTGCCAGCAGCGTAGCGGGAAACACTGAAGCTTTCTTT. Its translation is CASSVAGNTEAFF. The variable domain in full, completed from reference TRBV9 and TRBJ1-1, reads DSGVTQTPKHLITATGQRVTLRCSPRSGDLSVYWYQQSLDQGLQFLIQYYNGEERAKGNILERFSAQQFPDLHSELNLSSLELGDSALYFCASSVAGNTEAFFGQGTRLTVV.

The genes are TRBV7-9 and TRBJ2-3; D perhaps matches TRBD1 (6 bases). The length of the CDR3 is 16 residues. Germline loops: CDR1 SEHNR, CDR2 FQNEAQ (reference sequence). V was clipped by 5 bases and J by 4 bases, with 19 bases between them. The CDR3 bases are TGTGCCAGCAGCCCGCCCAGGGGCCGGATCCCAGATACGCAGTATTTT. It codes for CASSPPRGRIPDTQYF.

The chain recombines TRBV30 with TRBJ2-2, with 7 bases lining up with TRBD2. This CDR3 is built from 14 residues. Germline assignment: CDR1 GTSNPN and CDR2 SVGIG (reference sequence). V was clipped by 1 base and J by 4 bases; unmatched bases: 3. The CDR3: CAWSGTSSTGELFF. The DNA of the CDR3 is TGTGCCTGGAGTGGGACTAGTTCCACCGGGGAGCTGTTTTTT.

The rearrangement joins TRBV7-6 to TRBJ2-7; 12 positions agree with TRBD2. This CDR3 spans 16 amino acids. With 4 bases clipped from V and 6 bases from J, the junction kept 10 bases outside the gene matches. The germline CDR1 and CDR2 sequences are SGHVS and FNYEAQ. The CDR3 reads CASSSYPGLAGREQYF. CDR3 nucleotide sequence: TGTGCCAGCAGCTCATATCCGGGACTAGCGGGTCGCGAGCAGTACTTC.

The CDR3 sequence is CASTRQETYEQYF. DNA of the CDR3: TGTGCCAGCACGCGACAGGAGACCTACGAGCAGTACTTC. This chain connects TRBV2 to TRBJ2-7; weak D call: TRBD1 (6 bases). This CDR3 has 13 amino acids. CDR1 SNHLY and CDR2 FYNNEI come from the germline V gene. Trimming pared 7 bases from V and 2 bases from J, leaving 12 bases between.

This clone was detected once. The V call is TRBV6-5, the J call TRBJ1-1; TRBD1 might be the D (5 bases). Germline V gene data show CDR1 as MNHEY and CDR2 as SVGAGI. This CDR3 contains 13 residues. V lost 2 bases to trimming and J lost 8 bases, with 12 bases between them. CDR3 DNA sequence: TGTGCCAGCAGTTACAGCCAGGGTCTGGAAGCTTTCTTT. This gives the protein CASSYSQGLEAFF.

The rearrangement links TRBV4-2 to TRBJ2-2; D gene unclear. The CDR3 sequence is 16 residues long. Trimming took 3 bases from V and 3 from J, leaving 14 bases between them. The germline gives CDR1 LGHNA, CDR2 YNFKEQ. Written as DNA, the CDR3 is TGTGCCAGCAGCCATGCTACGACATTATACACCGGGGAGCTGTTTTTT. Translation gives CASSHATTLYTGELFF.

This chain connects TRBV15 to TRBJ2-2, with 8 nucleotides matching TRBD1. This CDR3 comprises 19 residues. Trimming at V came to 1 base and at J to 7 bases, leaving 17 bases not matched to a gene. From germline, CDR1 is LNHNV and CDR2 YYDKDF (reference sequence). In nucleotides, the CDR3 is TGTGCCACCAGCAGAGTCCAGGACAGGGTACGTTCCCGGGGCGGGGAGCTGTTTTTT. Its translation is CATSRVQDRVRSRGGELFF. Complete variable domain (other parts from reference TRBV15 and TRBJ2-2): DAMVIQNPRYQVTQFGKPVTLSCSQTLNHNVMYWYQQKSSQAPKLLFHYYDKDFNNEADTPDNFQSRRPNTSFCFLDIRSPGLGDTAMYLCATSRVQDRVRSRGGELFFGEGSRLTVL.

This rearrangement joins TRBV6-1 to TRBJ2-7, with D possibly matching TRBD1 (5 bases). The germline V gene encodes CDR1 MNHNS and CDR2 SASEGT. CDR3 length equals 15 residues. Trimming shortened V by 3 bases and J by 3 bases, and 15 bases separated the two germline ends. CDR3 loop: CASSDHAGLVYEQYF. CDR3 DNA: TGTGCCAGCAGTGACCATGCAGGGTTGGTCTACGAGCAGTACTTC.

This chain uses TRBV29-1 with TRBJ2-7, with D maybe TRBD2 (5 bases). V was clipped by 1 base and J by 0 bases, with 10 bases between them. The CDR3 totals 14 residues. Germline values: CDR1 SQVTM, CDR2 ANQGSEA. In DNA form, the CDR3 reads TGCAGCGTTGAAGGTAGGACTGACTCCTACGAGCAGTACTTC. This encodes CSVEGRTDSYEQYF.

CDR3 sequence (DNA): TGTGCCAGCAGTCCGCGCCTCCGGGTTTCAGATACGCAGTATTTT. Translating gives CASSPRLRVSDTQYF. The chain employs TRBV27 and TRBJ2-3; D call uncertain. The germline V gene encodes CDR1 MNHEY and CDR2 SMNVEV (reference sequence). CDR3 length equals 15 residues. V was pared by 5 bases and J by 4 bases, with 16 bases between.

The chain joins TRBV6-1 to TRBJ1-1; D is unclear. V lost 11 bases and J 4 bases, leaving 14 bases between the germline ends. CDR3 length equals 12 residues. CDR1 and CDR2 from the germline V gene are MNHNS and SASEGT. CDR3 in amino acids: CAGTPEGTEAFF. In nucleotides, the CDR3 is TGTGCCGGCACTCCGGAGGGCACTGAAGCTTTCTTT.

The chain recombines TRBV27 with TRBJ2-3; the D call may be TRBD1 or TRBD2 (5 bases each). V gave up 3 bases and J gave up 1 base, with 17 bases separating them. The germline V gene encodes CDR1 MNHEY and CDR2 SMNVEV (reference sequence). This CDR3 is 17 amino acids long. For the CDR3, the DNA is TGTGCCAGCAGTTTGCCGAGTTGGCAGGGAGGCACAGATACGCAGTATTTT. This gives the protein CASSLPSWQGGTDTQYF.

The J gene is TRBJ1-1, the V gene TRBV10-3; no clear D gene. V lost 3 bases, J lost 1 base, and 9 bases lay in between. Germline-derived CDR1 and CDR2 are ENHRY and SYGVKD. This CDR3 region has 14 residues. The DNA for the CDR3 is TGTGCCATCAGTGATCGGCGATGGAACACTGAAGCTTTCTTT. Translating gives CAISDRRWNTEAFF.

This rearrangement joins TRBV7-9 to TRBJ2-2; 8 bases line up with TRBD1. Trimming at V came to 2 bases and at J to 1 base, leaving 3 bases not matched to a gene. The CDR3 extends over 16 amino acids. Germline values: CDR1 SEHNR, CDR2 FQNEAQ (reference sequence). The CDR3, as DNA: TGTGCCAGCAGCTTACCAGGGACAGGGAACACCGGGGAGCTGTTTTTT. It codes for CASSLPGTGNTGELFF.

J is TRBJ2-2 and V is TRBV27, with TRBD1 matching 8 bases. The junction had 6 bases not matched to a gene; V was cut back by 5 bases and J by 4 bases. Germline loops: CDR1 MNHEY, CDR2 SMNVEV (reference sequence). The CDR3 is 15 amino acids. CDR3 sequence: CASSPIQGGTGELFF. CDR3 nucleotides: TGTGCCAGCAGTCCAATACAGGGGGGCACCGGGGAGCTGTTTTTT.

This clone occurred once. This chain joins TRBV30 and TRBJ1-1; D is unclear. There are 12 residues in the CDR3. Germline CDR1 reads GTSNPN; CDR2 reads SVGIG (reference sequence). V was clipped by 3 bases and J by 4 bases, with 9 bases between them. The CDR3 nucleotides read TGTGCCTGGAGCGAACTTGGCACTGAAGCTTTCTTT. Translating gives CAWSELGTEAFF. Looking up the rest from reference TRBV30 and TRBJ1-1 gives the full variable domain: SQTIHQWPATLVQPVGSPLSLECTVEGTSNPNLYWYRQAAGRGLQLLFYSVGIGQISSEVPQNLSASRPQDRQFILSSKKLLLSDSGFYLCAWSELGTEAFFGQGTRLTVV.

This sequence joins TRBV29-1 and TRBJ2-1; TRBD2 aligns across 7 bases. Looked up from germline, CDR1 is SQVTM and CDR2 is ANQGSEA. This CDR3 is built from 12 residues. The V gene end was trimmed by 6 bases and the J gene end by 7 bases; junction bases not matched to a gene: 6. CDR3 bases: TGCAGCGTCGCCCCCGGGGGGAATGAGCAGTTCTTC. This translates into CSVAPGGNEQFF.

This sequence joins TRBV11-2 and TRBJ2-5; TRBD1 matches at 9 bases. This CDR3 has 14 amino acids. J gave up 4 bases and V 5 bases, and 5 bases lay outside the gene matches. Germline V lookup: CDR1 SGHAT, CDR2 FQNNGV. CDR3 nucleotides: TGTGCCAGCAGCGCCGGGACAGGGAGAGAGACCCAGTACTTC. As protein: CASSAGTGRETQYF. The full variable domain, rest sourced from reference TRBV11-2 and TRBJ2-5, is EAGVAQSPRYKIIEKRQSVAFWCNPISGHATLYWYQQILGQGPKLLIQFQNNGVVDDSQLPKDRFSAERLKGVDSTLKIQPAKLEDSAVYLCASSAGTGRETQYFGPGTRLLVL.

The rearrangement uses TRBV7-2 and TRBJ1-1; D perhaps matches TRBD1 (6 bases). V lost 0 bases, J lost 2 bases, and 16 bases lay in between. The CDR3 totals 17 residues. CDR1 is SGHTA and CDR2 is FQGNSA in the germline V gene. The CDR3 reads CASSLAGAGAENTEAFF. CDR3 DNA sequence: TGTGCCAGCAGCTTAGCAGGGGCAGGGGCAGAAAACACTGAAGCTTTCTTT. Full variable domain (rest looked up from reference TRBV7-2 and TRBJ1-1): GAGVSQSPSNKVTEKGKDVELRCDPISGHTALYWYRQSLGQGLEFLIYFQGNSAPDKSGLPSDRFSAERTGGSVSTLTIQRTQQEDSAVYLCASSLAGAGAENTEAFFGQGTRLTVV.

The V call is TRBV11-2, the J call TRBJ1-2; the D is unclear. Germline CDR1 reads SGHAT; CDR2 reads FQNNGV. Trimming removed 3 bases from V and 1 base from J, with 6 bases in between. This CDR3 contains 13 residues. The CDR3 DNA sequence: TGTGCCAGCAGCTTCGACAATAACTATGGCTACACCTTC. It codes for CASSFDNNYGYTF. Combining the CDR3 with reference TRBV11-2 and TRBJ1-2 gives the whole variable domain EAGVAQSPRYKIIEKRQSVAFWCNPISGHATLYWYQQILGQGPKLLIQFQNNGVVDDSQLPKDRFSAERLKGVDSTLKIQPAKLEDSAVYLCASSFDNNYGYTFGSGTRLTVV.

The chain couples TRBV27 to TRBJ2-2; either TRBD1 or TRBD2 may supply D (5 bases each). Between the trimmed V and J ends, which lost 2 bases and 4 bases, there was a span of 5 bases. Germline V lookup: CDR1 MNHEY, CDR2 SMNVEV (reference sequence). There are 13 residues in the CDR3. The CDR3 is CASSLGTTGELFF. The CDR3 region has the DNA TGTGCCAGCAGTTTAGGGACCACCGGGGAGCTGTTTTTT.

The rearrangement joins TRBV5-1 to TRBJ2-2, with D maybe TRBD1 (5 bases). Germline lookup yields CDR1 SGHRS and CDR2 YFSETQ. Trimming removed 4 bases from V and 0 bases from J, with 10 bases in between. CDR3 length equals 15 residues. The chain's CDR3 is CASSPRATNTGELFF. CDR3 coding DNA: TGCGCCAGCAGCCCCAGGGCCACGAACACCGGGGAGCTGTTTTTT.

The CDR3 is CASSFIRGGGYYEQYF. CDR3 in DNA: TGTGCCAGCAGTTTTATTCGCGGGGGAGGCTACTACGAGCAGTACTTC. The chain recombines TRBV28 with TRBJ2-7; TRBD2 matches at 7 bases. This CDR3 has 16 amino acids. V lost 3 bases and J lost 3; bases outside the gene matches: 11. Looked up from germline, CDR1 is MDHEN and CDR2 is SYDVKM.

V and J are TRBV6-1 and TRBJ1-6, with D maybe TRBD1 (5 bases). V was trimmed by 3 bases and J by 8 bases, leaving 23 bases between them. Germline loops: CDR1 MNHNS, CDR2 SASEGT. This CDR3 comprises 18 residues. In DNA form, the CDR3 reads TGTGCCAGCAGTGACCGGCGGAGGCTTGTGGGGGGGGATTCACCCCTCCACTTT. It codes for CASSDRRRLVGGDSPLHF.

This chain joins TRBV5-4 and TRBJ2-2; D possibly uses TRBD1 or TRBD2 (5 bases each). The germline V gene has CDR1 SGHNT and CDR2 YYREEE (reference sequence). V lost 4 bases and J 6 bases, leaving 16 bases between the germline ends. CDR3 length equals 15 residues. As DNA, the CDR3 is TGTGCCAGCAGCCCGGGACCATATGGTGCCGGGGAGCTGTTTTTT. Its translation is CASSPGPYGAGELFF.